This T cell receptor beta chain was captured by sequencing in a study of blood T cell repertoires in COVID-19. Study summary: The United States, Italy and Spain were the sources of the acute and convalescent COVID-19 samples. T cells, B-cell-depleted T cells, or PBMCs supplied cDNA or gDNA.

The germline V and J ends were trimmed by 3 bases and 3 bases, with 8 bases remaining between them. The CDR3 has 13 residues. The germline V gene encodes CDR1 KGHSH and CDR2 LQKENI. Per the original methods: Estimates of nucleated cell counts were drawn from the amplification of reference gene primers. Profiling relied on immunoSEQ multiplex PCR, and the TCRdb table lists in-frame clones only, not all of them. V, J and clone size were drawn from that table, and D and trimming were deduced from the DNA. This table holds around 700,000 clones, around 90% found once. This chain links TRBV18 with TRBJ1-1; possibly TRBD1 for D (5 bases). The receptor comes from a woman between 18 and 29 years old with acute or convalescent COVID-19. The sequenced sample consisted of peripheral blood. As DNA, the CDR3 is TGTGCCAGCTCACCGGAGGGGCACACTGAAGCTTTCTTT. This translates into CASSPEGHTEAFF.